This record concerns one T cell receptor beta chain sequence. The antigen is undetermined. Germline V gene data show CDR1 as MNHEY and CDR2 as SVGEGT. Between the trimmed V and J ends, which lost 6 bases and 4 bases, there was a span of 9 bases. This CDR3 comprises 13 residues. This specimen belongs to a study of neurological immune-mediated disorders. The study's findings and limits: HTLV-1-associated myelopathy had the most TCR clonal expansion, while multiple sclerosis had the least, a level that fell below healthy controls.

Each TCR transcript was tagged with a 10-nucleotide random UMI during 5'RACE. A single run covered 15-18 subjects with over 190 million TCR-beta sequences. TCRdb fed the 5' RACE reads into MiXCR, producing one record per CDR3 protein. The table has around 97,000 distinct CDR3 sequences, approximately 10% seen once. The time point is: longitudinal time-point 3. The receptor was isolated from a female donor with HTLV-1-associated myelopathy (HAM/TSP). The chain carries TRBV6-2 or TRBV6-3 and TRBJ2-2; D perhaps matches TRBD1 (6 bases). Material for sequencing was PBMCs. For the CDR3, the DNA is TGTGCCAGCAGCCAGGGGCGCACCGGGGAGCTGTTTTTT. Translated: CASSQGRTGELFF.